Detailed here is one T cell receptor beta chain. This clonotype was seen a few times. The target of this receptor is not known. It has no much larger one-base neighbor in the sample; base qualities were not kept. From a lookup of the germline V gene, CDR1 and CDR2 are SGHRS and YFSETQ. The CDR3 measures 16 amino acids from cysteine to phenylalanine. Only the CDR3 portion is preserved as DNA: 48 bases, with reading frame beginning at the first base. Trimmed from V: 3 bases; trimmed from J: 1 base; junction bases lacking a gene match: 4. The sample originates from a study of blood T cells in healthy people across ages (dated by TCRdb to between 2015 and 2016). For the study in its entirety: In model experiments, template switching captured about one uniquely barcoded TCR beta cDNA molecule for every two T cells. Two additional independent replicas of 1 million unique cDNA reads from the same blood draw were analyzed for two donors (one aged 18 to 30 and one aged 80 or older). The study measured age-related changes in TCR beta repertoire diversity using deep sequencing normalized with unique cDNA molecular identifiers. Donors of different ages were randomly distributed across sequencing lanes to avoid experimental bias. The donors were split into four age groups: young (average 16 years), middle-aged (39), aged (62) and long-lived (roughly 80). General study outcomes and caveats: Compared with the aged group, more naive CD4+ T cells, fewer expanded clones and increased TCR diversity were shown by the long-lived group, suggesting age selection. A strong correlation was found between observed TCR beta diversity and the percentage of naive T cells measured by flow cytometry. As age increased, observed TCR beta diversity per million T cells dropped in a roughly linear way, and a significant reduction was already evident by age around 41. Estimates of total diversity based on one million sequenced T cells were regarded as lower bounds and as underestimates. Donor CMV infection status was unknown, potentially confounding age-related changes in expanded clonotypes. Since profiling was done on bulk unsorted PBMCs, naive and antigen-experienced compartments could not be conclusively compared.

The approximately 40 donors, aged about 6 to 100 years, were systemically healthy Caucasian individuals from Russia. Each donor gave 8 to 10 milliliters of peripheral blood, collected into EDTA-treated Vacutainer tubes. Ficoll-Paque density-gradient centrifugation was used to isolate PBMCs, with at least 7 million per sample. Total RNA was extracted from PBMCs with Trizol reagent, with at least 5.5 micrograms obtained per sample. For every donor, an aliquot of PBMCs went through flow cytometry to measure the percentages of naive CD45RAhigh/CD27high T cells. The library was produced with 5' RACE. The instrument given in TCRdb is Illumina HiSeq 2500. A second PCR of roughly 7 to 11 cycles was performed with a sample-barcoded 5' primer and a J-beta primer mix. Each TCR beta cDNA molecule received a unique molecular identifier from a template-switch 5' adaptor carrying 12 random nucleotides. At least 2.5 million CDR3-containing paired-end reads were obtained from each sample. The Mint cDNA synthesis kit, primed by a TRBC-specific oligonucleotide, was used to synthesize first-strand cDNA from all RNA. All cDNA was treated with uracil-DNA glycosylase and then went through a first 18-cycle PCR with the universal primers M1SS and BC2_uni_R. The paper's data handling went like this. Each sample was normalized by randomly selecting 1 million high-quality reads, each carrying a distinct molecular identifier. Instead of being binned into consensus sequences, reads with shared molecular identifiers were discarded. CDR3 identification, clonotype clustering and error correction used MiTCR with a Q25 quality threshold and the strictest error-elimination algorithm. Lower-bound total TCR beta diversity was estimated with a nonparametric unseen species model using Euler transformation. In TCRdb, the public reads were trimmed at Q25 with fastp and aligned with MiXCR, with productive beta chains retained. A single entry per CDR3 protein holds the most common genes and DNA from its merged rows. The V and J calls and clone size are TCRdb's, not the authors'. The sample table shows 650,000 to 1,000,000 distinct CDR3 sequences, and around 34% are seen once. The top ten clonotypes cover 10% to 15% of the sample.

The rearranged segments are TRBV5-1 and TRBJ1-4, with 9 bases in between that match TRBD1. Sequenced input: blood. The clonotype was recovered from a man between 18 and 29 years old in good health. The nucleotides read TGCGCCAGCAGCTCGGGGACAGGGCAAACTAATGAAAAACTGTTTTTT. This yields the protein CASSSGTGQTNEKLFF.